The 27 T cell receptor beta chains in this list originate from one sample, sequenced in a study of blood T cell repertoires in COVID-19. Here immunoSEQ multiplex PCR was the method, and the copy in TCRdb shows in-frame clones only, minus some. The sample gives about 200,000 clones, less than 90% of which show up once; more than 0.7% is in the top ten. Input material: peripheral blood. Receptors originate from a woman aged 70-85 years with acute or convalescent COVID-19.

The CDR3, as DNA: TGTGCCAGTACAAGTATAGTTGGAGTGGCTACGCAGTATTTT. Protein product: CASTSIVGVATQYF. The rearrangement links TRBV19 to TRBJ2-3; no clear D. CDR3 length: 14 residues. With 7 bases removed from V and 8 bases from J, the gap between germline ends came to 19 bases. Germline V lookup: CDR1 LNHDA, CDR2 SQIVND (reference sequence).

This clone is a singleton in its sample. This chain connects TRBV5-1 to TRBJ2-3; D is ambiguous. V lost 0 bases and J lost 4, with 9 bases in between. Per the germline V gene, CDR1 is SGHRS and CDR2 is YFSETQ. The CDR3 runs to 14 residues. CDR3 DNA sequence: TGCGCCAGCAGCTTGGGAGACATATCAGATACGCAGTATTTT. Translating gives CASSLGDISDTQYF.

The chain recombines TRBV28 with TRBJ1-2; no reliable D call. The V gene's germline CDR1 is MDHEN and CDR2 SYDVKM. The CDR3 contains 16 residues. Trimming stripped 3 bases from V and 6 bases from J, with 20 bases between. CDR3 loop: CASSFLAGSSFNGYTF. CDR3 in DNA: TGTGCCAGCAGTTTTTTGGCGGGCAGCTCTTTCAATGGCTACACCTTC.

V usage is TRBV6-5 and J usage is TRBJ2-7, with D maybe TRBD1 (6 bases). Germline V gene data show CDR1 as MNHEY and CDR2 as SVGAGI. Trimming removed 5 bases from V and 2 bases from J, with 13 bases in between. This CDR3 is 14 amino acids long. The CDR3 sequence: CASSPGDTAYEQYF. The CDR3 bases are TGTGCCAGCAGTCCCGGGGACACAGCCTACGAGCAGTACTTC.

To note about this clone: Other DNA sequences of this sample code for an identical CDR3. The genes are TRBV6-2 or TRBV6-3 and TRBJ1-1; 7 nucleotides align to TRBD1. The CDR3 covers 16 residues. CDR1 is MNHEY and CDR2 is SVGEGT in the germline V gene. V lost 0 bases, J lost 2 bases, and 6 bases stayed unmatched. CDR3: CASSYSRTGVNTEAFF. The CDR3 region has the DNA TGTGCCAGCAGTTACTCGAGAACAGGGGTTAACACTGAAGCTTTCTTT.

This CDR3 reads CASSPSGGRDSPLHF. As DNA, the CDR3 is TGTGCCAGCTCACCCTCCGGTGGTCGCGATTCACCCCTCCACTTT. The chain carries TRBV18 and TRBJ1-6; D call uncertain. This CDR3 is 15 amino acids long. Trimming took off 3 bases at V and 8 bases at J, with 14 bases between the two ends. Per the germline V gene, CDR1 is KGHSH and CDR2 is LQKENI.

This chain joins TRBV14 and TRBJ1-1, with 11 nucleotides matching TRBD1. Trimming cost V 3 bases and J 4 bases; bases outside gene matches: 4. Germline V gives CDR1 SGHDN, CDR2 FVKESK. CDR3 length equals 15 residues. The CDR3 DNA is TGTGCCAGCAGCCAGGGGGGACAGGGGGGCACTGAAGCTTTCTTT. Protein: CASSQGGQGGTEAFF.

The rearrangement uses TRBV9 and TRBJ2-3; 14 bases are a match to TRBD2. This CDR3 has 17 amino acids. The germline CDR1 and CDR2 sequences are SGDLS and YYNGEE. V lost 4 bases and J lost 6; bases outside the gene matches: 10. The CDR3 region is CASSRRTSGGMEDTQYF. As DNA, the CDR3 is TGTGCCAGCAGCAGACGGACTAGCGGGGGGATGGAGGATACGCAGTATTTT.

J is TRBJ2-1 and V is TRBV7-2, with D tentatively TRBD1 (6 bases). The germline gives CDR1 SGHTA, CDR2 FQGNSA. This CDR3 region has 14 residues. V lost 0 bases to trimming and J lost 6 bases, with 9 bases between them. This CDR3 reads CASSLAQDSNEQFF. The CDR3 DNA is TGTGCCAGCAGCTTAGCGCAGGACAGCAATGAGCAGTTCTTC.

V gene TRBV4-2 combines with J gene TRBJ2-7, with TRBD2 identical over 8 bases. Germline CDR1 is LGHNA and CDR2 is YNFKEQ. The J segment lost 4 bases and the V segment lost 5 bases, leaving 10 bases of the junction unmatched. The CDR3 has 15 amino acids. The DNA of the CDR3 is TGTGCCAGCAGCACCGCCAGCGGGGGCTCTTACGAGCAGTACTTC. This codes for CASSTASGGSYEQYF.

The chain links TRBV27 to TRBJ1-6; D is possibly TRBD1 (6 bases). Trimming cost V 8 bases and J 8 bases, with 16 bases left between them. The germline CDR1 and CDR2 sequences are MNHEY and SMNVEV (reference sequence). CDR3 length: 14 residues. CDR3 sequence (DNA): TGTGCCAGCGCTGACAGGCGAAGGGATTCACCCCTCCACTTT. Translated: CASADRRRDSPLHF.

This clone appeared a single time. The genes are TRBV6-5 and TRBJ1-5, with unresolved D. The CDR3 length is 13 residues. From germline, CDR1 is MNHEY and CDR2 SVGAGI. V was trimmed by 6 bases and J by 6 bases, leaving 12 bases between them. The CDR3 DNA follows: TGTGCCAGCAGGATACAAAGAGGTCAGCCCCAGCATTTT. It translates to CASRIQRGQPQHF.

This sequence joins TRBV29-1 and TRBJ2-1, with 7 bases fitting TRBD1. Germline V lookup: CDR1 SQVTM, CDR2 ANQGSEA. This CDR3 spans 15 amino acids. Unmatched junction bases numbered 5, after V lost 3 bases and J lost 0 bases. The CDR3 spells CSVDFRDSSYNEQFF. The DNA for the CDR3 is TGCAGCGTTGACTTCAGGGACAGCTCCTACAATGAGCAGTTCTTC.

There are a few counts of this clone. V usage is TRBV5-1 and J usage is TRBJ1-3; maybe TRBD1 (6 bases). With 0 bases removed from V and 0 bases from J, the gap between germline ends came to 10 bases. Germline V CDR1 and CDR2: SGHRS, YFSETQ. This CDR3 comprises 16 residues. The CDR3 bases are TGCGCCAGCAGCTTGGGGACAGTGGGCTCTGGAAACACCATATATTTT. This encodes CASSLGTVGSGNTIYF.

Here the CDR3 DNA reads TGTGCCAGCAGTGAAGCGGGGACAGCTAATGAAAAACTGTTTTTT. Residues: CASSEAGTANEKLFF. The genes are TRBV2 and TRBJ1-4; TRBD1 agrees at 7 bases. This CDR3 is built from 15 residues. CDR1 SNHLY and CDR2 FYNNEI come from the germline V gene. The junction had 1 base not matched to a gene; V was cut back by 0 bases and J by 3 bases.

The V gene is TRBV1, the J gene TRBJ2-3; the listed D gene, TRBD2, was not tested against the DNA. TRBV1 is a known pseudogene. The CDR3 consists of 18 residues. The CDR3 DNA sequence: TGCACCAGCAGCCAAGTGAGCGGGGGCGTCTCTAGCACAGATACGCAGTATTTT. Translating gives CTSSQVSGGVSSTDTQYF.

The chain carries TRBV2 and TRBJ1-2; no definite D call. The CDR3 extends over 12 amino acids. V lost 4 bases, J lost 5 bases, and 8 bases lay in between. Germline V CDR1 and CDR2: SNHLY, FYNNEI. CDR3 bases: TGTGCCAGCAGTGGACTGAGATATGGCTACACCTTC. It yields the protein CASSGLRYGYTF.

This sequence joins TRBV28 and TRBJ1-5; TRBD1 agrees at 10 bases. The junction had 9 bases not matched to a gene; V was cut back by 7 bases and J by 0 bases. This CDR3 spans 17 amino acids. Germline values: CDR1 MDHEN, CDR2 SYDVKM. The CDR3 DNA is TGTGCCAGCATTGGGACAGGGGCTCCTTATAGCAATCAGCCCCAGCATTTT. Protein product: CASIGTGAPYSNQPQHF. The variable domain in full, with the rest retrieved from reference TRBV28 and TRBJ1-5, is DVKVTQSSRYLVKRTGEKVFLECVQDMDHENMFWYRQDPGLGLRLIYFSYDVKMKEKGDIPEGYSVSREKKERFSLILESASTNQTSMYLCASIGTGAPYSNQPQHFGDGTRLSIL.

The rearrangement uses TRBV14 and TRBJ2-7; TRBD2 aligns across 9 bases. There are 16 residues in the CDR3. Looked up from germline, CDR1 is SGHDN and CDR2 is FVKESK. J lost 3 bases, V lost 1 base, and 7 bases had no gene match. CDR3 in DNA: TGTGCCAGCAGCCAAGGATTAGTGACTAGCGGCTACGAGCAGTACTTC. Translating it yields CASSQGLVTSGYEQYF.

CDR3: CASSGSSRIGGYTF. CDR3 DNA sequence: TGTGCCAGTTCCGGGTCCTCGAGGATCGGCGGCTACACCTTC. This chain connects TRBV19 to TRBJ1-2; no reliable D call. V lost 8 bases and J lost 8, with 21 bases in between. Germline values: CDR1 LNHDA, CDR2 SQIVND (reference sequence). This CDR3 is 14 amino acids long.

This rearrangement joins TRBV18 to TRBJ1-2; TRBD1 matches at 8 bases. The CDR3 totals 14 residues. Germline assignment: CDR1 KGHSH and CDR2 LQKENI. Germline trimming cut 6 bases from V and 8 bases from J; bases unmatched to any gene: 11. The CDR3: CASSLTDRGGGYTF. The CDR3 coding sequence is TGTGCCAGCTCCCTAACCGACAGGGGCGGCGGCTACACCTTC.

This clone was found once. The chain joins TRBV5-1 to TRBJ2-7, with 10 bases fitting TRBD2. The CDR3 has 15 amino acids. The trim removed 0 bases at V and 7 bases at J, leaving 7 bases unmatched. Germline V gene sequence: CDR1 SGHRS, CDR2 YFSETQ. The CDR3 DNA sequence: TGCGCCAGCAGCTTGGGTCTAGCGGGAGTCCCTGAGCAGTACTTC. Protein product: CASSLGLAGVPEQYF. Looking up the rest from reference TRBV5-1 and TRBJ2-7 gives the full variable domain: KAGVTQTPRYLIKTRGQQVTLSCSPISGHRSVSWYQQTPGQGLQFLFEYFSETQRNKGNFPGRFSGRQFSNSRSEMNVSTLELGDSALYLCASSLGLAGVPEQYFGPGTRLTVT.

This clone was recorded only once. The chain recombines TRBV11-2 with TRBJ2-7, with TRBD2 matching 7 bases. J gave up 0 bases and V 1 base, and 3 bases lay outside the gene matches. The germline CDR1 and CDR2 sequences are SGHAT and FQNNGV. The CDR3 totals 15 residues. CDR3 amino acids: CASSLGGGASYEQYF. The CDR3 DNA reads as TGTGCCAGCAGCTTAGGGGGGGGTGCCTCCTACGAGCAGTACTTC.

The chain uses TRBV5-1 and TRBJ1-2, with TRBD1 identical over 7 bases. This CDR3 comprises 15 residues. J gave up 2 bases and V 0 bases, and 4 bases lay outside the gene matches. Germline CDR1 SGHRS, CDR2 YFSETQ. The CDR3 region has the DNA TGCGCCAGCAGCTTGGATACAGGGGCAAACTATGGCTACACCTTC. It encodes CASSLDTGANYGYTF.

This clone was counted between two and nine times. The rearrangement joins TRBV7-6 to TRBJ1-5, with 7 bases fitting TRBD1. CDR3 length equals 15 residues. Unmatched junction bases numbered 7, after V lost 2 bases and J lost 6 bases. Germline V gene lookup returns CDR1 SGHVS and CDR2 FNYEAQ. The CDR3 coding sequence is TGTGCCAGCAGCTTACAGGGGGATACGGGTCAGCCCCAGCATTTT. Residues: CASSLQGDTGQPQHF.

V is TRBV6-6 and J is TRBJ1-5; D gene uncertain. Trimming took off 3 bases at V and 4 bases at J, with 13 bases between the two ends. Germline assignment: CDR1 MNHNY and CDR2 SVGAGI (reference sequence). CDR3 length: 15 residues. CDR3 amino acids: CASSYSSNSNQPQHF. As DNA, the CDR3 is TGTGCCAGCAGTTATAGCAGTAATTCAAATCAGCCCCAGCATTTT.

The V and J genes are TRBV7-2 and TRBJ1-1; the D is unclear. The CDR3 runs to 16 residues. The V gene's germline CDR1 is SGHTA and CDR2 FQGNSA. V dropped 2 bases and J dropped 0 bases, with 13 bases sitting between them. DNA of the CDR3: TGTGCCAGCAGCTTAAGTGGAGCCTTCATGAACACTGAAGCTTTCTTT. It specifies CASSLSGAFMNTEAFF. Variable domain in full (rest from reference TRBV7-2 and TRBJ1-1): GAGVSQSPSNKVTEKGKDVELRCDPISGHTALYWYRQSLGQGLEFLIYFQGNSAPDKSGLPSDRFSAERTGGSVSTLTIQRTQQEDSAVYLCASSLSGAFMNTEAFFGQGTRLTVV.